This T cell receptor beta chain was documented in a study of response to subunit inactivated influenza vaccine (dated by TCRdb to the late 2010s). Study-level background: The study used deep quantitative T cell receptor repertoire profiling to track responses to a trivalent subunit inactivated influenza vaccine. Study-level results and caveats: The authors proposed that each seasonal influenza vaccination may bring in only a limited number of new T cells.

The library came from RT-PCR. TCRdb lists the instrument as Illumina HiSeq 2500. TCRdb applied fastp at Q25 and MiXCR to the public reads, then kept only in-frame beta chains. Merged by CDR3 protein, the rows form single entries marked with the most common genes and DNA. The sample includes around 760,000 distinct CDR3 sequences, with more than 11% observed a single time. 5.5% to 7% of the sample lies in the top ten. As for this clonotype: There is no known antigen for this receptor. No base-level quality is on record; no much larger clone is a single base apart.

The CDR3 runs 13 residues from the cysteine to the phenylalanine. Solely the CDR3 DNA is kept, with 39 bases framed from the first base. V loses 5 bases of germline sequence and J loses 5 bases, and the interval between the two ends is 15 bases. Per the germline V gene, SQVTM is the CDR1 and ANQGSEA is the CDR2. The sequence derives from a man aged 45-65 years who received an inactivated influenza vaccine. Donor details come from another sample of the same person, matched by shared clones. This sample comprised PBMCs from blood, obtained roughly 2 weeks before vaccination. The chain employs TRBV29-1 and TRBJ2-5; the D gene is perhaps TRBD2, from 5 matching bases. The sequence in DNA is TGCAGCGTTTCTCTCCGGTCGGGGGAGACCCAGTACTTC. Translated, it gives CSVSLRSGETQYF.